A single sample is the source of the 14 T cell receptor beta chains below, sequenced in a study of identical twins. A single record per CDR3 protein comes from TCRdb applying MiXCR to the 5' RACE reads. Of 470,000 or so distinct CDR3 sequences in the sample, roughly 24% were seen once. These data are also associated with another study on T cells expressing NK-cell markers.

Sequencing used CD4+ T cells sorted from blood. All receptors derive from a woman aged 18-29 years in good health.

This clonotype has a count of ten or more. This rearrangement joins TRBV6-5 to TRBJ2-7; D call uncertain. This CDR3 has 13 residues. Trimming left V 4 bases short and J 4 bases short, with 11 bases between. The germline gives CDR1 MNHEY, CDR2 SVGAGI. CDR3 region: CASSSPLGYEQYF. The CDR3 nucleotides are TGTGCCAGCAGTTCTCCCTTGGGGTACGAGCAGTACTTC.

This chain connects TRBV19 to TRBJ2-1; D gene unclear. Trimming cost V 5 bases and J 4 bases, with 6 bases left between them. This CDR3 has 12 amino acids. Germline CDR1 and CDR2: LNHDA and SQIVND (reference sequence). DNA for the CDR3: TGTGCCAGTAGTGGCTGGTACAATGAGCAGTTCTTC. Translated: CASSGWYNEQFF.

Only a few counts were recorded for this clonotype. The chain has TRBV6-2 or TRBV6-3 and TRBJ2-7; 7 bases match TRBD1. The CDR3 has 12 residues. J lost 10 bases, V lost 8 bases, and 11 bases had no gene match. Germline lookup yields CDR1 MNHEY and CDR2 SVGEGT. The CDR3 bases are TGTGCCAGCGGCGCTACAGGGGAAACCCAGTACTTC. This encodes CASGATGETQYF.

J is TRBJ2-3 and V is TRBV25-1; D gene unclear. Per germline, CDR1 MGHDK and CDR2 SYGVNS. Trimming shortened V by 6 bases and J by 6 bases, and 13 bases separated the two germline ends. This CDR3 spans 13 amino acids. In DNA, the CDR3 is TGTGCCAGCAGGTCTCCCTCCCCGGATACGCAGTATTTT. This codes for CASRSPSPDTQYF.

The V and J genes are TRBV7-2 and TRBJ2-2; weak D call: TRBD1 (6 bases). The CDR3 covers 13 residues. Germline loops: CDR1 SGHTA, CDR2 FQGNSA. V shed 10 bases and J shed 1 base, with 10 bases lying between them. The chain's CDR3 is CATSRGNTGELFF. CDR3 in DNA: TGTGCCACCTCCAGGGGGAACACCGGGGAGCTGTTTTTT.

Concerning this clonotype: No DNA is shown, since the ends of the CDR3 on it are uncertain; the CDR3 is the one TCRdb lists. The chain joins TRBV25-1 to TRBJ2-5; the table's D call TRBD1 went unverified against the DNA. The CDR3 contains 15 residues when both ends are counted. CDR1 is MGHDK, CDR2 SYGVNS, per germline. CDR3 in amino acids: CASSEAGLSWETQYF.

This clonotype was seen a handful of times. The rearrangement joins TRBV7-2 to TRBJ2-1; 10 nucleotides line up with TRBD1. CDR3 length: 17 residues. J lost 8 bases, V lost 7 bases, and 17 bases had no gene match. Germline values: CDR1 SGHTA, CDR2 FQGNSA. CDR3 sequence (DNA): TGTGCCAGCACCCCGCTTCCCGGGGACAGGGGAGACCATGAGCAGTTCTTC. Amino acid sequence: CASTPLPGDRGDHEQFF.

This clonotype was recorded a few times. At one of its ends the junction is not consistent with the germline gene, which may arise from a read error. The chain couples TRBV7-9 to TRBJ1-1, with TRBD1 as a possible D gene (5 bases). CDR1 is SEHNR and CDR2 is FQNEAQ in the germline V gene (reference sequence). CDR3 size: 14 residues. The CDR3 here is CASSLGQLNAEAFF. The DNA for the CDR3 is TGTGCCAGCAGCTTAGGACAGTTGAACGCTGAAGCTTTCTTT. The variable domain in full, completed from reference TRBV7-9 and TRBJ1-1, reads DTGVSQNPRHKITKRGQNVTFRCDPISEHNRLYWYRQTLGQGPEFLTYFQNEAQLEKSRLLSDRFSAERPKGSFSTLEIQRTEQGDSAMYLCASSLGQLNAEAFFGQGTRLTVV.

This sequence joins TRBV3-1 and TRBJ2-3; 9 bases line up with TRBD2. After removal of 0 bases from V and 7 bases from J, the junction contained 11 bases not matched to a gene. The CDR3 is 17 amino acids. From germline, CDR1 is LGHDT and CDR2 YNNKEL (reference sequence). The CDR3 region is CASSQEGVGTSFYTQYF. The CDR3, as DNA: TGTGCCAGCAGCCAAGAGGGGGTCGGGACTAGCTTCTATACGCAGTATTTT.

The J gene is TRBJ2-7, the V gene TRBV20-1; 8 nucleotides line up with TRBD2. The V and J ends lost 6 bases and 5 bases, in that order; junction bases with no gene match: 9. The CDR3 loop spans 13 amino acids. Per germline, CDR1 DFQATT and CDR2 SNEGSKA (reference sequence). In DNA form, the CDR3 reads TGCAGTGCCCGTCCCGGGGGGGCCGACGAGCAGTACTTC. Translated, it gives CSARPGGADEQYF.

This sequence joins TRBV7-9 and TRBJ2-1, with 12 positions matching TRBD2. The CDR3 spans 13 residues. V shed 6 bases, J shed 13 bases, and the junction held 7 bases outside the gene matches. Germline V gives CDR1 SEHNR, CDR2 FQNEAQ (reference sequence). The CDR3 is CASRDPSGGAQFF. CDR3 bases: TGTGCCAGCAGAGACCCTAGCGGGGGGGCCCAGTTCTTC.

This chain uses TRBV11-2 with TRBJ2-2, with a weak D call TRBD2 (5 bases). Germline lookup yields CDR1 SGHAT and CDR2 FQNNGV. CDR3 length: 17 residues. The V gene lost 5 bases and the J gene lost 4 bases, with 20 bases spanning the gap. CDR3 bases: TGTGCCAGCAGCCCAAAGGTCGGGATCTCAGGCACCGGGGAGCTGTTTTTT. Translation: CASSPKVGISGTGELFF.

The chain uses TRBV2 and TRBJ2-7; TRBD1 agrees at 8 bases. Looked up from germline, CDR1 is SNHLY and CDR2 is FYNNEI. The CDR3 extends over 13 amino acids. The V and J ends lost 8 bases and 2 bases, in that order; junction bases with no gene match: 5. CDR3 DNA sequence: TGTGCCAGCGGGAGGACAGGGCCCTACGAGCAGTACTTC. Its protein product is CASGRTGPYEQYF.

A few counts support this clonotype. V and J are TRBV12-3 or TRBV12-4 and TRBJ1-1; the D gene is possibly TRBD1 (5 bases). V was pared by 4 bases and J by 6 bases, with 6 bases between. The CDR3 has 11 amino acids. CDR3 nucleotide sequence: TGTGCCAGCAGTTCGGGGGCTGAAGCTTTCTTT. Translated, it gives CASSSGAEAFF.